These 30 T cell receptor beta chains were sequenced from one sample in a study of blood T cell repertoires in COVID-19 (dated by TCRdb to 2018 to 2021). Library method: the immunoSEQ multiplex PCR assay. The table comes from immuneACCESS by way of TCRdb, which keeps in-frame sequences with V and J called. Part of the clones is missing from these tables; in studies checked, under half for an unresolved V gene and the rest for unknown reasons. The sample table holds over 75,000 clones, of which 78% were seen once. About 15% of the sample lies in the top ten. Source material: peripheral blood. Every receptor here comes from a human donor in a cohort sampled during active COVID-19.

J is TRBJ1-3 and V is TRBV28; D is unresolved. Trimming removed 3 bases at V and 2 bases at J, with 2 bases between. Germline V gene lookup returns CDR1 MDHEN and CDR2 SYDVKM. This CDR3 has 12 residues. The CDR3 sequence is CASSFAGNTIYF. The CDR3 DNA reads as TGTGCCAGCAGTTTCGCTGGAAACACCATATATTTT.

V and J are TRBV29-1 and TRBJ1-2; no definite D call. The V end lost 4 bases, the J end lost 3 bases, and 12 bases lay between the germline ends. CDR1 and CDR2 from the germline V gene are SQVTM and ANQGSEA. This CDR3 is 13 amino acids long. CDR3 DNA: TGCAGCGTTGTCGGGGAGAGGGACTATGGCTACACCTTC. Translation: CSVVGERDYGYTF.

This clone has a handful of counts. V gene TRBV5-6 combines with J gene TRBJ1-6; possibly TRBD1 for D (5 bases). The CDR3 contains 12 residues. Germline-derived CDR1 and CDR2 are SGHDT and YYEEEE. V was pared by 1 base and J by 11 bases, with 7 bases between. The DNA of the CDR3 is TGTGCCAGCAGCTTGCAGGGAACACCCCTCCACTTT. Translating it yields CASSLQGTPLHF.

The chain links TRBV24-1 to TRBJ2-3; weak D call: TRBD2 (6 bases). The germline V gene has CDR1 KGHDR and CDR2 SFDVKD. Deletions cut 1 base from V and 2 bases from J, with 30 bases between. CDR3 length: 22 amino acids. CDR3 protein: CATSDFAEGLAGAGPHTDTQYF. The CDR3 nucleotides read TGTGCCACCAGTGATTTCGCGGAGGGGTTGGCTGGGGCCGGTCCCCACACAGATACGCAGTATTTT.

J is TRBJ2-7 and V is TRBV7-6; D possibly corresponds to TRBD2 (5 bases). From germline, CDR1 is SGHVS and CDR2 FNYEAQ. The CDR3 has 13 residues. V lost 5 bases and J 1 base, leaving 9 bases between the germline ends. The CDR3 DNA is TGTGCCAGCAGCCCCCTAGCATCCTACGAGCAGTACTTC. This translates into CASSPLASYEQYF.

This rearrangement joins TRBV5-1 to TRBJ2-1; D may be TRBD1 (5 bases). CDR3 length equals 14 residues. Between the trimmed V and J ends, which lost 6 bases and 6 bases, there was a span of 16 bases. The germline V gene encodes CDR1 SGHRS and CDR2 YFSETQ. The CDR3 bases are TGCGCCAGCATGGGGCCATTGGGTCTCAATGAGCAGTTCTTC. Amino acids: CASMGPLGLNEQFF.

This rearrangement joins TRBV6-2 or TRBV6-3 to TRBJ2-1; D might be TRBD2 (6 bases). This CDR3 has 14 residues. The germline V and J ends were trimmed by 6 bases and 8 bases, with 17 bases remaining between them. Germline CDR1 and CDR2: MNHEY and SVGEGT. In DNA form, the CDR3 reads TGTGCCAGCAGCCCCCACGGGGGAGACGATGAGCAGTTCTTC. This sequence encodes CASSPHGGDDEQFF.

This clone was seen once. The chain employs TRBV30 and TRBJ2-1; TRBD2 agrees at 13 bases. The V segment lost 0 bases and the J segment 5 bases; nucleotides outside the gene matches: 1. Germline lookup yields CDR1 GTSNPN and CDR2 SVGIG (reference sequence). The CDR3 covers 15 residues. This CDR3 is CAWSVGLAGNNEQFF. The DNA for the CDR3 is TGTGCCTGGAGTGTGGGACTAGCGGGAAACAATGAGCAGTTCTTC.

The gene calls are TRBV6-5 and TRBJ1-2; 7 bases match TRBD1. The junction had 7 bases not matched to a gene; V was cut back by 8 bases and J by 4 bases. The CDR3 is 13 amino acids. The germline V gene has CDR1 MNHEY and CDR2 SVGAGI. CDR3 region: CASVRRQGYGYTF. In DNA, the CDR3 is TGTGCCAGCGTCCGGAGACAGGGCTATGGCTACACCTTC.

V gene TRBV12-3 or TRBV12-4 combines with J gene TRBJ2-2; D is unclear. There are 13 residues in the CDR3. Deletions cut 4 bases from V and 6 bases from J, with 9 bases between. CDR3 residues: CASSYLGAGELFF. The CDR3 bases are TGTGCCAGCAGTTACCTAGGAGCCGGGGAGCTGTTTTTT.

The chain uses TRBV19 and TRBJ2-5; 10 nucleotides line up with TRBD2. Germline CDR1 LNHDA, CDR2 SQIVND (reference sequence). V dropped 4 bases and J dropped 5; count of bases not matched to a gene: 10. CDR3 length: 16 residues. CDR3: CASSNRLAGVRETQYF. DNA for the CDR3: TGTGCCAGTAGTAACCGGCTAGCGGGAGTACGGGAGACCCAGTACTTC.

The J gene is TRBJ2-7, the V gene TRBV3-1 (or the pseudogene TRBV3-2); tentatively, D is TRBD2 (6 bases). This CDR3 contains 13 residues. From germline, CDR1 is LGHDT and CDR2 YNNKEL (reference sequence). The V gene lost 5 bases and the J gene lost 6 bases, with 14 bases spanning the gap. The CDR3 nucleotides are TGTGCCAGCAGCTCGGGACTCTCACGCGAGCAGTACTTC. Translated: CASSSGLSREQYF.

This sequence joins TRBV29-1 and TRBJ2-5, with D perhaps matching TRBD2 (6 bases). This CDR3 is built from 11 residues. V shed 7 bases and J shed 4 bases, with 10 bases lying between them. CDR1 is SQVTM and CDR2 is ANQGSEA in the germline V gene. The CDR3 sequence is CSAGGRETQYF. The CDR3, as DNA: TGCAGCGCCGGAGGGCGAGAGACCCAGTACTTC.

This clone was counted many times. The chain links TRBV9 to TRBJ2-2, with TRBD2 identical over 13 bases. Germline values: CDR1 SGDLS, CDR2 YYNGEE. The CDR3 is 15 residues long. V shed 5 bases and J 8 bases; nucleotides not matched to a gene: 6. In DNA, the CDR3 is TGTGCCAGCAGTGCCGGGACTAGCGGGGTTGGGGAGCTGTTTTTT. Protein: CASSAGTSGVGELFF.

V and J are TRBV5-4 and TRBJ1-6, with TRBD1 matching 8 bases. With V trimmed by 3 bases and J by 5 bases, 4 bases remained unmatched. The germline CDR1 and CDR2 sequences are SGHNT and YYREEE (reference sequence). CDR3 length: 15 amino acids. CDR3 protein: CASSSRTGNNSPLHF. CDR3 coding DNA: TGTGCCAGCAGCTCTCGGACAGGGAATAATTCACCCCTCCACTTT.

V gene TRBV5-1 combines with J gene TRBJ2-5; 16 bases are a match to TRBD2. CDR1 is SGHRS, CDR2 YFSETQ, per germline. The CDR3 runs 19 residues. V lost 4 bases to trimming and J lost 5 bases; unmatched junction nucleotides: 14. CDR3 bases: TGCGCCAGCAGCCCGGGGACTAGCGGGGGGGCCGGATCGGAGGAGACCCAGTACTTC. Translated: CASSPGTSGGAGSEETQYF.

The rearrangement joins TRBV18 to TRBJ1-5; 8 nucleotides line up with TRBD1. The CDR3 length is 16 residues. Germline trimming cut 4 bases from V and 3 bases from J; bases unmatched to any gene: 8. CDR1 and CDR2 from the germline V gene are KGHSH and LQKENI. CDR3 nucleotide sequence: TGTGCCAGCTCACAATTTCGACAGGGGCACAATCAGCCCCAGCATTTT. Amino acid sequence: CASSQFRQGHNQPQHF.

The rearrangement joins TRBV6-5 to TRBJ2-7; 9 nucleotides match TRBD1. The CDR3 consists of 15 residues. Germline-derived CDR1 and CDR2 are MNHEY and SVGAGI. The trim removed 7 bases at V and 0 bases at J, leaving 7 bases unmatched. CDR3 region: CASTVNRGLSYEQYF. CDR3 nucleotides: TGTGCCAGCACCGTAAACAGGGGGCTCTCCTACGAGCAGTACTTC.

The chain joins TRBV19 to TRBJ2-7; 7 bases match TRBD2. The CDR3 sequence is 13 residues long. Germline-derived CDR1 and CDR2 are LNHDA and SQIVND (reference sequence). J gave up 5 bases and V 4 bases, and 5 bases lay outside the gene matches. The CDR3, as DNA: TGTGCCAGTAGTAATTGGGGGGGAGACGAGCAGTACTTC. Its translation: CASSNWGGDEQYF.

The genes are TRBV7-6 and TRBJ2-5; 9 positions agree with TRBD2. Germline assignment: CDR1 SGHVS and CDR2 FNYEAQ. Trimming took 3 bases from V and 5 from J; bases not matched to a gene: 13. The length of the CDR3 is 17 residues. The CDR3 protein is CASSLALAGLRAETQYF. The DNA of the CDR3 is TGTGCCAGCAGCTTGGCACTAGCGGGCCTCCGGGCGGAGACCCAGTACTTC.

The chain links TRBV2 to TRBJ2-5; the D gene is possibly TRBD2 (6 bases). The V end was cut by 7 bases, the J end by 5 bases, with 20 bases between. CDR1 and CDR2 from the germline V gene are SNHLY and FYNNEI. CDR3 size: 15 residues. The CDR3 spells CASKVRGLPAETQYF. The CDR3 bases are TGTGCCAGCAAAGTTCGGGGACTGCCCGCGGAGACCCAGTACTTC.

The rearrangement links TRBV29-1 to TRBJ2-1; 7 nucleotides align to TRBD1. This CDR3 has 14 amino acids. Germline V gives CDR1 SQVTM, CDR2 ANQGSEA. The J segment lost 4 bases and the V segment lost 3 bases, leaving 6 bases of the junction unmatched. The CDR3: CSVDGQDLYNEQFF. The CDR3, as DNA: TGCAGCGTTGATGGACAGGACCTATACAATGAGCAGTTCTTC.

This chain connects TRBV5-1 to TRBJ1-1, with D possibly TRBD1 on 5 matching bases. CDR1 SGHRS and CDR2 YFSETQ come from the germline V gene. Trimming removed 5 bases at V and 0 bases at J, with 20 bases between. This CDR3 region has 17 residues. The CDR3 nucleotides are TGCGCCAGCAGACCTCCGGGGGTCGCGGACATGAACACTGAAGCTTTCTTT. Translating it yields CASRPPGVADMNTEAFF.

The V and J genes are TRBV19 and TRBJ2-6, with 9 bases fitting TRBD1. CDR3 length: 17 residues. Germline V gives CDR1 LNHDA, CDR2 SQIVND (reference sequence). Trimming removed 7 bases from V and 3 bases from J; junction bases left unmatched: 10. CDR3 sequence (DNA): TGTGCCAGTAACCAGCGGACAGGGGCGGTTGGGGCCAACGTCCTGACTTTC. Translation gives CASNQRTGAVGANVLTF.

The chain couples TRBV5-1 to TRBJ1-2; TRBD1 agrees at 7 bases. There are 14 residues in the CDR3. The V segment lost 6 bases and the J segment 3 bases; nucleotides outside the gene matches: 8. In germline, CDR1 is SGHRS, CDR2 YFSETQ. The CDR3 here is CASNLGQDDYGYTF. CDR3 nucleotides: TGCGCCAGCAACTTAGGACAGGACGACTATGGCTACACCTTC. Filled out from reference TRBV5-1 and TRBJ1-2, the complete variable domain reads KAGVTQTPRYLIKTRGQQVTLSCSPISGHRSVSWYQQTPGQGLQFLFEYFSETQRNKGNFPGRFSGRQFSNSRSEMNVSTLELGDSALYLCASNLGQDDYGYTFGSGTRLTVV.

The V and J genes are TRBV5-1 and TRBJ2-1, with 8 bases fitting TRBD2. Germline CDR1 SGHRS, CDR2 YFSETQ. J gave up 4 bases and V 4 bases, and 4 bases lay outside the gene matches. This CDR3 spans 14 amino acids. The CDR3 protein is CASSGSGGYNEQFF. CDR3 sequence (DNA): TGCGCCAGCAGCGGGTCGGGAGGGTACAATGAGCAGTTCTTC.

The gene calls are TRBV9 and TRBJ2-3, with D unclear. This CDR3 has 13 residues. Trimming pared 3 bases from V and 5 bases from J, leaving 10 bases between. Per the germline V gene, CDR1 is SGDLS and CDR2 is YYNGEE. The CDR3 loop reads CASSAGYGDTQYF. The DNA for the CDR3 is TGTGCCAGCAGCGCCGGGTACGGAGATACGCAGTATTTT. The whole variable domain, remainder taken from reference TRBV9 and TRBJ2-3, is DSGVTQTPKHLITATGQRVTLRCSPRSGDLSVYWYQQSLDQGLQFLIQYYNGEERAKGNILERFSAQQFPDLHSELNLSSLELGDSALYFCASSAGYGDTQYFGPGTRLTVL.

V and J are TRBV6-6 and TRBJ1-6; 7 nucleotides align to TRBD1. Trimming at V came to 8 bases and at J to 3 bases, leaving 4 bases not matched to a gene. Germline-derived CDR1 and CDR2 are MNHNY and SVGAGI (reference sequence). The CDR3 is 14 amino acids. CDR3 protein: CASHGDSYNSPLHF. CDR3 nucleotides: TGTGCCAGCCATGGGGACAGCTATAATTCACCCCTCCACTTT.

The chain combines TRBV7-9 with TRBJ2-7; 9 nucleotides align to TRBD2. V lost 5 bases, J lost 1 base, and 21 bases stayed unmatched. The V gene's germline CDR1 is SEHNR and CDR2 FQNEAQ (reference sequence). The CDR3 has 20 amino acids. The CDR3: CASSRVGSSGGRERSYEQYF. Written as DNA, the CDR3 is TGTGCCAGCAGCAGAGTCGGGTCGAGCGGGGGGCGTGAGAGATCCTACGAGCAGTACTTC.

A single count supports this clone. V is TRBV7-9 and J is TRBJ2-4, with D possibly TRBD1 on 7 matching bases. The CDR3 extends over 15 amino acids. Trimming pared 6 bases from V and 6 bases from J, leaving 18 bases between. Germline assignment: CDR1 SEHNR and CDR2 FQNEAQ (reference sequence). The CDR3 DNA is TGTGCCAGCAGGGGGATGGAGGGACAGTTAAACATTCAGTACTTC. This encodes CASRGMEGQLNIQYF.